The 9 T cell receptor beta chains given below trace back to one sample, sequenced in a study of T cells in localized non-small cell lung cancer. Generated by immunoSEQ multiplex PCR, the TCRdb table keeps only in-frame clones and is missing some. Here the sample spans 32,000 or so clones, 90% being singletons. Specimen: peripheral blood, collected before any cancer treatment. The receptors shown here come from a man aged 40 to 70 with stage I lung adenocarcinoma.

This chain joins TRBV28 and TRBJ1-4; D might be TRBD1 (6 bases). The CDR3 runs to 17 residues. Germline V gives CDR1 MDHEN, CDR2 SYDVKM. V gave up 5 bases and J gave up 0 bases, with 16 bases separating them. The CDR3 sequence is CASSGSGDSPTNEKLFF. The CDR3 nucleotides read TGTGCCAGCAGTGGGTCAGGGGATTCCCCAACTAATGAAAAACTGTTTTTT. The complete variable domain, with remaining parts taken from reference TRBV28 and TRBJ1-4, reads DVKVTQSSRYLVKRTGEKVFLECVQDMDHENMFWYRQDPGLGLRLIYFSYDVKMKEKGDIPEGYSVSREKKERFSLILESASTNQTSMYLCASSGSGDSPTNEKLFFGSGTQLSVL.

This rearrangement joins TRBV7-9 to TRBJ2-4; TRBD1 agrees at 8 bases. The CDR3 loop spans 14 amino acids. With 1 base clipped from V and 10 bases from J, the junction kept 6 bases outside the gene matches. Per germline, CDR1 SEHNR and CDR2 FQNEAQ (reference sequence). CDR3: CASSLGQGAGIQYF. The CDR3 nucleotides read TGTGCCAGCAGCTTAGGGCAGGGGGCAGGGATTCAGTACTTC. The entire variable domain, with the rest obtained from reference TRBV7-9 and TRBJ2-4, is as follows: DTGVSQNPRHKITKRGQNVTFRCDPISEHNRLYWYRQTLGQGPEFLTYFQNEAQLEKSRLLSDRFSAERPKGSFSTLEIQRTEQGDSAMYLCASSLGQGAGIQYFGAGTRLSVL.

The CDR3 loop reads CASSRGPGYNEKLFF. In DNA, the CDR3 is TGTGCCAGCAGCAGAGGGCCAGGGTATAATGAAAAACTGTTTTTT. The rearrangement links TRBV7-9 to TRBJ1-4; D might be TRBD1 (5 bases). The germline V and J ends were trimmed by 5 bases and 4 bases, with 14 bases remaining between them. Germline CDR1 is SEHNR and CDR2 is FQNEAQ (reference sequence). The CDR3 length is 15 residues.

The rearrangement uses TRBV7-8 and TRBJ1-2, with 7 bases identical to TRBD1. V was clipped by 5 bases and J by 3 bases; unmatched bases: 9. The V gene's germline CDR1 is SGHVS and CDR2 FQNEAQ. The CDR3 length is 15 residues. For the CDR3, the DNA is TGTGCCAGCAGCCTACCGGGACAGAACTACTATGGCTACACCTTC. Its translation: CASSLPGQNYYGYTF.

The V and J genes are TRBV7-2 and TRBJ2-1; TRBD1 aligns across 8 bases. Trimming removed 5 bases from V and 5 bases from J; junction bases left unmatched: 8. This CDR3 has 15 residues. CDR1 SGHTA and CDR2 FQGNSA come from the germline V gene. CDR3 DNA sequence: TGTGCCAGCAGCAGGCTCAGGGGGCCAAACAATGAGCAGTTCTTC. Its translation is CASSRLRGPNNEQFF.

This sequence joins TRBV7-2 and TRBJ2-1; D not resolved. Trimming stripped 3 bases from V and 6 bases from J, with 9 bases between. CDR3 size: 13 residues. Germline V CDR1 and CDR2: SGHTA, FQGNSA. The CDR3, as DNA: TGTGCCAGCAGCTTTAACGCTGCCAATGAGCAGTTCTTC. Its translation: CASSFNAANEQFF.

V usage is TRBV4-1 and J usage is TRBJ1-1, with 9 bases identical to TRBD1. Germline lookup yields CDR1 MGHRA and CDR2 YSYEKL. The junction had 7 bases not matched to a gene; V was cut back by 5 bases and J by 3 bases. The CDR3 runs to 15 residues. The CDR3: CASSFRDRVDTEAFF. CDR3 DNA sequence: TGCGCCAGCAGCTTCCGGGACAGGGTGGACACTGAAGCTTTCTTT.

The chain has TRBV11-2 and TRBJ1-1; 9 nucleotides line up with TRBD1. The CDR3 is 13 amino acids. CDR1 is SGHAT, CDR2 FQNNGV, per germline. V shed 5 bases, J shed 4 bases, and the junction held 2 bases outside the gene matches. Here the CDR3 DNA reads TGTGCCAGCAGCGAGGGACAGGGCACTGAAGCTTTCTTT. It codes for CASSEGQGTEAFF.

The rearrangement uses TRBV6-1 and TRBJ1-2; tentatively, D is TRBD1 (6 bases). This CDR3 region has 16 residues. The germline CDR1 and CDR2 sequences are MNHNS and SASEGT. V shed 2 bases and J shed 4 bases, with 17 bases lying between them. As DNA, the CDR3 is TGTGCCAGCAGTGAATCGGGGGCCTCCTTTCCCTATGGCTACACCTTC. Its translation: CASSESGASFPYGYTF.